This TCR beta chain was retrieved from a study of T cells in Graves' hyperthyroidism and ophthalmopathy. From RNA transcripts, TCR beta CDR3 regions were amplified. TCR CDR3 underwent first-round RT-PCR with the HTBI primer set. TCRdb re-analysed the multiplex PCR reads in MiXCR, keeping a single row per CDR3 protein. The top ten clones hold under 8% of a sample with approximately 590,000 distinct CDR3 sequences, around 14% of them seen once. Patients aged 18 to 65 had newly diagnosed hyperthyroidism that had lasted under 2 months. Study results and caveats: Researchers found most expanded thyroid clonotypes above 0.001 in blood as well. A 13 V-J signature model discriminated ophthalmopathy versus stable hyperthyroidism. With a median lead of roughly 6.8 months before onset, the model predicted ophthalmopathy.

The CDR3 contains 17 residues. Germline values: CDR1 MNHNS, CDR2 SASEGT. V gave up 5 bases and J gave up 2 bases, with 22 bases separating them. This clonotype has at least ten counts. Its antigen is unknown. Sequenced sample: blood. V usage is TRBV6-1 and J usage is TRBJ2-7, with D tentatively TRBD1 (6 bases). This clonotype was sampled from a woman younger than 45 with Graves' hyperthyroidism. CDR3 sequence (DNA): TGTGCCAGCAGTCCGCTTCGAACAGGGAGTAGAACCTACGAGCAGTACTTC. Translated: CASSPLRTGSRTYEQYF.